This T cell receptor beta chain stems from a study of blood T cell repertoires in COVID-19. Sequenced by immunoSEQ multiplex PCR; TCRdb stores in-frame clones only, minus some. The sample contains about 160,000 clones, 90% of which appear only once. Sequenced sample: peripheral blood. The sequence came from a man aged 45-60 years with acute or convalescent COVID-19.

DNA of the CDR3: TGTGCCAGCAGACAGGGGGAAGTTAACACCGGGGAGCTGTTTTTT. Amino acid sequence: CASRQGEVNTGELFF. The V call is TRBV25-1, the J call TRBJ2-2, with 8 bases that match TRBD1. Trimming cost V 6 bases and J 2 bases; bases outside gene matches: 5. In germline, CDR1 is MGHDK, CDR2 SYGVNS. The CDR3 is 15 residues long.